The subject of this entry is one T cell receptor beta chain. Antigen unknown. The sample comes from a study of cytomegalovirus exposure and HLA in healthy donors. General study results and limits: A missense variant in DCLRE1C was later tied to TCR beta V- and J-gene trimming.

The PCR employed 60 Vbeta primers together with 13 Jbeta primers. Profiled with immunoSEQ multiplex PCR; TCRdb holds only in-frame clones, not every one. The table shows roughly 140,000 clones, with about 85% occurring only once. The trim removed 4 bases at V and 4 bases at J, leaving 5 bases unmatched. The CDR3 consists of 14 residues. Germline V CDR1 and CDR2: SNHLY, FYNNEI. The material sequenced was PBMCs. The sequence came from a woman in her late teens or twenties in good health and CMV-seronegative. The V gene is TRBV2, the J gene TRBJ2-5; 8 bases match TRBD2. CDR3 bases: TGTGCCAGCAGTGGAAGCGGGGGTCGAGAGACCCAGTACTTC. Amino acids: CASSGSGGRETQYF.